Below are 24 T cell receptor beta chains sequenced from a single sample in a study of T cells expressing NK-cell markers. For each CDR3 protein, TCRdb gives one entry from its re-call of the 5' RACE reads, without DNA. The sample holds about 540,000 distinct CDR3 sequences. Sequenced sample: blood T cells: a sorted CD56 or NKG2C T cell subset, CD4+ or CD8+ T cells, or bulk PBMC T cells (not recorded which). Receptors originate from a man between 18 and 29 years old in good health.

The rearrangement uses TRBV20-1 and TRBJ2-5; without DNA, the TCRdb call of TRBD2 cannot be checked. The CDR3 consists of 13 residues. The germline CDR1 and CDR2 sequences are DFQATT and SNEGSKA (reference sequence). The CDR3 sequence: CSAVLTIGETQYF.

The chain uses TRBV6-5 and TRBJ2-7; TCRdb's D call of TRBD1 is untestable without DNA. CDR3 length equals 14 residues. CDR1 is MNHEY, CDR2 SVGAGI, per germline. CDR3 in amino acids: CASILQGAPNEQYF.

The chain employs TRBV20-1 and TRBJ1-1; with no DNA, the TCRdb D assignment of TRBD1 cannot be verified. Germline V gene sequence: CDR1 DFQATT, CDR2 SNEGSKA (reference sequence). CDR3 length equals 15 residues. CDR3 sequence reads: CSARDAGTGGLEAFF.

The chain joins TRBV15 to TRBJ2-2; TCRdb proposes TRBD2, but this gene call is untestable without DNA. Germline V CDR1 and CDR2: LNHNV, YYDKDF (reference sequence). CDR3 length equals 16 residues. The CDR3 sequence: CATSSGASGVVGELFF.

The rearrangement links TRBV28 to TRBJ2-1; TCRdb picks TRBD1, but there is no DNA to check that call. In germline, CDR1 is MDHEN, CDR2 SYDVKM. The CDR3 has 14 residues. This CDR3 reads CASSLHQGLVEQFF.

V gene TRBV12-3 or TRBV12-4 combines with J gene TRBJ2-1; lacking DNA, the TRBD1 call made by TCRdb goes unchecked. The CDR3 covers 13 residues. CDR3 region: CASRPDSHNEQFF.

The chain joins TRBV6-5 to TRBJ2-1. This CDR3 has 14 amino acids. CDR1 MNHEY and CDR2 SVGAGI come from the germline V gene. The CDR3 is CASSYSILVNEQFF.

This rearrangement joins TRBV5-1 to TRBJ2-1; the TCRdb D gene call, TRBD2, has no DNA to confirm it. CDR3 size: 13 residues. Germline CDR1 reads SGHRS; CDR2 reads YFSETQ. CDR3 region: CASTGTTGNEQFF. The full variable domain, its missing parts supplied by reference TRBV5-1 and TRBJ2-1, is KAGVTQTPRYLIKTRGQQVTLSCSPISGHRSVSWYQQTPGQGLQFLFEYFSETQRNKGNFPGRFSGRQFSNSRSEMNVSTLELGDSALYLCASTGTTGNEQFFGPGTRLTVL.

The chain recombines TRBV18 with TRBJ1-5; checking the TCRdb D call of TRBD1 is not possible without DNA. Germline V CDR1 and CDR2: KGHSH, LQKENI. The CDR3 length is 15 residues. CDR3 in amino acids: CASSHDRASNQPQHF.

This rearrangement joins TRBV7-2 to TRBJ2-3. CDR3 length equals 14 residues. CDR1 is SGHTA and CDR2 is FQGNSA in the germline V gene. The CDR3 spells CASSSEVASSTQYF.

The genes are TRBV6-1 and TRBJ1-2; TCRdb gives TRBD1 as the D gene, but with no DNA this cannot be confirmed. The germline V gene encodes CDR1 MNHNS and CDR2 SASEGT. The CDR3 has 13 residues. The CDR3 sequence is CASSPGDNYGYTF.

This chain links TRBV7-9 with TRBJ2-7. Germline lookup yields CDR1 SEHNR and CDR2 FQNEAQ (reference sequence). The CDR3 runs to 13 residues. This CDR3 reads CASSSTSGYEQYF.

The rearrangement links TRBV6-2 or TRBV6-3 to TRBJ2-3. Germline loops: CDR1 MNHEY, CDR2 SVGEGT. This CDR3 has 14 amino acids. This CDR3 reads CASSRVASTDTQYF.

The V call is TRBV28, the J call TRBJ2-3; TCRdb's assignment of TRBD2 cannot be checked, as there is no DNA. Germline-derived CDR1 and CDR2 are MDHEN and SYDVKM. This CDR3 contains 16 residues. The CDR3 loop reads CASSFDPAGGPDTQYF.

The V gene is TRBV5-1, the J gene TRBJ2-3; checking the TCRdb D call of TRBD2 is not possible without DNA. The CDR3 is made up of 18 amino acids. CDR1 is SGHRS and CDR2 is YFSETQ in the germline V gene. This CDR3 reads CASSPTTPSAGYTDTQYF.

V usage is TRBV9 and J usage is TRBJ2-2; the TRBD2 assignment by TCRdb is unverifiable without DNA. The V gene's germline CDR1 is SGDLS and CDR2 YYNGEE. This CDR3 is 14 amino acids long. The CDR3 reads CASRPGTNPGELFF. The variable domain in full, with the rest retrieved from reference TRBV9 and TRBJ2-2, is DSGVTQTPKHLITATGQRVTLRCSPRSGDLSVYWYQQSLDQGLQFLIQYYNGEERAKGNILERFSAQQFPDLHSELNLSSLELGDSALYFCASRPGTNPGELFFGEGSRLTVL.

The rearrangement joins TRBV2 to TRBJ1-2. Looked up from germline, CDR1 is SNHLY and CDR2 is FYNNEI. The CDR3 covers 13 residues. The CDR3 sequence: CASTFGPNYGYTF.

The rearrangement links TRBV28 to TRBJ2-5; TCRdb lists TRBD1, though no DNA is available to test this call. Germline CDR1 is MDHEN and CDR2 is SYDVKM. The CDR3 runs to 13 residues. The CDR3 region is CASTPGRQETQYF.

V is TRBV7-6 and J is TRBJ1-1. Germline V gene data show CDR1 as SGHVS and CDR2 as FNYEAQ. The CDR3 is 15 residues long. CDR3 residues: CASSPGLDLSTEAFF. Drawing the rest from reference TRBV7-6 and TRBJ1-1, the complete variable domain is GAGVSQSPRYKVTKRGQDVALRCDPISGHVSLYWYRQALGQGPEFLTYFNYEAQQDKSGLPNDRFSAERPEGSISTLTIQRTEQRDSAMYRCASSPGLDLSTEAFFGQGTRLTVV.

V gene TRBV15 combines with J gene TRBJ2-5. The germline V gene encodes CDR1 LNHNV and CDR2 YYDKDF (reference sequence). The CDR3 has 14 residues. CDR3 residues: CATSRDRSAETQYF.

The CDR3 loop is CASSQDLPSSETQYF. V usage is TRBV4-2 and J usage is TRBJ2-5. The CDR3 spans 15 residues. Germline assignment: CDR1 LGHNA and CDR2 YNFKEQ.

The J gene is TRBJ2-5, the V gene TRBV12-3 or TRBV12-4; there is no DNA to check the TCRdb D call of TRBD1. The CDR3 totals 18 residues. The CDR3 loop reads CASSRNRGSIPQQETQYF.

The V gene is TRBV7-9, the J gene TRBJ2-1; absent DNA, TCRdb's TRBD2 call cannot be checked. Germline V gene lookup returns CDR1 SEHNR and CDR2 FQNEAQ (reference sequence). The CDR3 covers 16 residues. CDR3 residues: CASTQGGLAGAGEQFF.

The chain uses TRBV5-1 and TRBJ1-1; the D call of TRBD1 rests on TCRdb alone, since no DNA is present to check it. Germline loops: CDR1 SGHRS, CDR2 YFSETQ. The CDR3 consists of 18 residues. The CDR3 here is CASSLGTPGTGKNTEAFF.